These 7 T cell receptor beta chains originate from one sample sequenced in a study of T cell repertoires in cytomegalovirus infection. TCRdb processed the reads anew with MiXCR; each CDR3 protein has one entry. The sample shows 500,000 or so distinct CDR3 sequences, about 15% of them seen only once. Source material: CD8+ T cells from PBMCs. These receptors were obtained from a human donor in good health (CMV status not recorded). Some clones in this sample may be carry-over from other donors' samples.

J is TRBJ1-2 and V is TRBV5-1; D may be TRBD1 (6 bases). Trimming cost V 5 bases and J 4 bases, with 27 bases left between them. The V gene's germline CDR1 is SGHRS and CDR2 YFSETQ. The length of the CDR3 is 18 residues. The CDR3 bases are TGCGCCAGCAGGGGGGCAGGGAAGGGAGCTTTGGTCGGCTATGGCTACACCTTC. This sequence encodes CASRGAGKGALVGYGYTF.

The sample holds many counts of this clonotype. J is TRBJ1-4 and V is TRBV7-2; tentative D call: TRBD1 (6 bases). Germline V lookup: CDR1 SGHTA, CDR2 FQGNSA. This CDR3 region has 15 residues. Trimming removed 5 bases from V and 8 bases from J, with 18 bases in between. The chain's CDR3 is CASSPWGGANEKLFF. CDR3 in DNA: TGTGCCAGCAGCCCGTGGGGGGGCGCCAACGAAAAACTGTTTTTT.

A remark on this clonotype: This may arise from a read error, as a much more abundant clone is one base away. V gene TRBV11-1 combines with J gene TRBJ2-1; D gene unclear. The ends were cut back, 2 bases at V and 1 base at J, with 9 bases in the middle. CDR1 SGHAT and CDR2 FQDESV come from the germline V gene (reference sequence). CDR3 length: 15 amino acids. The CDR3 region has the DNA TGTGCCAGCAGCTTATGGGTAGGGTCCTACAATGAGCAGTTCTTC. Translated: CASSLWVGSYNEQFF.

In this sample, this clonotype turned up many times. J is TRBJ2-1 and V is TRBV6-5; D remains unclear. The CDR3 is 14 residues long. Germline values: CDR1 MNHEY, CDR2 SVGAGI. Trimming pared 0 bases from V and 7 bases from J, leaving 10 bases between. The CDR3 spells CASSYSSGWNEQFF. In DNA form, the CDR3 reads TGTGCCAGCAGTTACTCGTCAGGTTGGAATGAGCAGTTCTTC.

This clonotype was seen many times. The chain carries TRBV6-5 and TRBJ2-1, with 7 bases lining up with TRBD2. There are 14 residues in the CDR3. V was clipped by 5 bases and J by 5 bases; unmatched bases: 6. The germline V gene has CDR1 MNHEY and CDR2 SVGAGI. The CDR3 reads CASSRSGPHNEQFF. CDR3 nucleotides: TGTGCCAGCAGTCGTAGCGGGCCTCACAATGAGCAGTTCTTC.

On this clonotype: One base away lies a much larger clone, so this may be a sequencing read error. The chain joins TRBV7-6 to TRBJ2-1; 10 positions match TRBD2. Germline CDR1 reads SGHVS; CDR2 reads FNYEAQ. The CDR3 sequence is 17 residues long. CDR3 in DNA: TGTGCCAGCTCCGATACCCCCCTACTAGCGGGGTTAAATGGGCAGTTCTTC. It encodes CASSDTPLLAGLNGQFF.

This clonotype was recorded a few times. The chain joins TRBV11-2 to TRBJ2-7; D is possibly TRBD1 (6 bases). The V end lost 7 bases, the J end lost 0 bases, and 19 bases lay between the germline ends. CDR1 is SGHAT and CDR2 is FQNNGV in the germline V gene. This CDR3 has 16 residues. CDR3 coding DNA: TGTGCCAGCACCCAGGCTGGGACACTGAGCTCCTACGAGCAGTACTTC. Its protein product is CASTQAGTLSSYEQYF. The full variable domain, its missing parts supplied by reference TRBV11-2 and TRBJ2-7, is EAGVAQSPRYKIIEKRQSVAFWCNPISGHATLYWYQQILGQGPKLLIQFQNNGVVDDSQLPKDRFSAERLKGVDSTLKIQPAKLEDSAVYLCASTQAGTLSSYEQYFGPGTRLTVT.